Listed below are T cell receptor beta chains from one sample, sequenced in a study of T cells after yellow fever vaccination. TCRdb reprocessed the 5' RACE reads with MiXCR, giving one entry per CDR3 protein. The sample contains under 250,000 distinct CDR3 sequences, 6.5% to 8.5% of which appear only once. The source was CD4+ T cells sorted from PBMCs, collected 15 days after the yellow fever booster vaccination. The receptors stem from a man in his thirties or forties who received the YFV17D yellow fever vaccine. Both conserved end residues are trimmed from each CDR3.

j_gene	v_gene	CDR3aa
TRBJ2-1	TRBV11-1	ASSSGPDNEQF
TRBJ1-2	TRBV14	ASSAFGQPGYT
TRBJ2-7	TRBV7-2	ASSLARGAVSYEQY
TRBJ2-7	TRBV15	ATSRGDGSYEQY
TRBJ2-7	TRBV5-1	ASSLGWSRGPNYEQY
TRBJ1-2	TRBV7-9	ALRGAYGYT
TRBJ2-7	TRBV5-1	ASSLGGLAGGPHEQY
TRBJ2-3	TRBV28	ASGRQGRTDTQY
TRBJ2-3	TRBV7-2	ASSRMGGSTDTQY
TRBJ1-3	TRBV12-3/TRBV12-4	ASSILPAGNSGNTIY
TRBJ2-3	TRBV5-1	ASSLEPSGRDTPQY
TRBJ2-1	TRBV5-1	ASSFARTQNEQF
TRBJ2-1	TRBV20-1	SARALKASEQF
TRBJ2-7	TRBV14	ASSPTTSGGSYEQY
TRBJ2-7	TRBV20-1	SARALAGGVTYEQY
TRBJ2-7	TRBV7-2	ASSWGAAAYEQY
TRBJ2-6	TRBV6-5	ASSYWGANVLT
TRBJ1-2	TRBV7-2	ASSLISSYSVGYT
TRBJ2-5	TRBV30	AWSVFTMRVTQY
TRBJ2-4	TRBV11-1	ASCDGRASLLLAKNIQY
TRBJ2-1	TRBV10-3	AISGGLAGADEQL
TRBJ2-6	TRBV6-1	ASSGQGKSSGANVLT
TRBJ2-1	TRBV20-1	SARDRRDPRVSSYNEQF
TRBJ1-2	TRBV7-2	ASSHRIAGNYGYT
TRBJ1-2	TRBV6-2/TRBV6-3	ASRTTGLGYT
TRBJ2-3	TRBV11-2	ASSLDGLAASVRGTQY
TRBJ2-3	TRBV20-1	SASRPTKTSGRYTDTQY
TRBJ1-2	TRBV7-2	ASSGTSGQGESYT
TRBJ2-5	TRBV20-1	SAYRGETQY
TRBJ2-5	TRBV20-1	SARLGGGQETQY
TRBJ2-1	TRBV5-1	ASSVGVTGSSYNEQF
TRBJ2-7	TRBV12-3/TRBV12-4	ASSLAIGGLSYEQY
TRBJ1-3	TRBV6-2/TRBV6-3	ASSYHAARNTIY
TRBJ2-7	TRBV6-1	ASSVAILYEQY
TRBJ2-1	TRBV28	ASMELGRNNEQF
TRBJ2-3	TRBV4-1	ASSQGPSGRGEDTQY
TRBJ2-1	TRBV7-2	ASSFHGGRGNEQF
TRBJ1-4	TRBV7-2	ASSQSGPAKLF
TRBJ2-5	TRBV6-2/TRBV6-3	ASSSQGSRETQY
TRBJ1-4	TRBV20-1	SVGDEKLF
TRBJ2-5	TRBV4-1	ASSYSGGETQY
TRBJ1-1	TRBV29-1	SVDSSKGAF
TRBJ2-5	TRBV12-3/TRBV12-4	ASSRAQGRETQY
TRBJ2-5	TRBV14	ASSRGTRETQY
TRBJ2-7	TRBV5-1	ASSPQARFSPLNSYEQY
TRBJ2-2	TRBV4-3	ASSQDPARGDVLF
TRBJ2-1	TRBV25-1	ASSELGAGASYNEQF
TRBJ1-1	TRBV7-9	ASSLAYGERDTEAF
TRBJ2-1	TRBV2	ASAVAGEGEQF
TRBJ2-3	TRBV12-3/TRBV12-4	ASSYHTDTQY
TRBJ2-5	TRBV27	ASRSPGQGIETQY